The 13 T cell receptor beta chains given below trace back to one sample, sequenced in a study of blood T cell repertoires in COVID-19. The repertoire was sequenced with immunoSEQ multiplex PCR; TCRdb's copy has only in-frame clones and lacks some. Here the sample spans about 150,000 clones, approximately 80% being singletons. Sequencing was done on a sample of peripheral blood. These receptors all come from a woman aged 55-69 years with acute or convalescent COVID-19.

The V gene is TRBV7-2, the J gene TRBJ1-1; D possibly corresponds to TRBD1 (5 bases). The CDR3 sequence is 14 residues long. Trimming left V 8 bases short and J 2 bases short, with 15 bases between. Germline V CDR1 and CDR2: SGHTA, FQGNSA. The CDR3 region is CASRAGRGNTEAFF. The DNA of the CDR3 is TGTGCCAGCCGTGCGGGGAGGGGTAACACTGAAGCTTTCTTT.

The rearrangement uses TRBV9 and TRBJ1-6; a possible D gene is TRBD1 (6 bases). Germline CDR1 is SGDLS and CDR2 is YYNGEE. The CDR3 is 15 residues long. Trimming removed 3 bases at V and 9 bases at J, with 16 bases between. The CDR3 sequence is CASSARGGGASPLHF. CDR3 coding DNA: TGTGCCAGCAGCGCGAGGGGAGGGGGAGCTTCACCCCTCCACTTT.

The J gene is TRBJ2-5, the V gene TRBV15, with D unresolved. Deletions cut 6 bases from V and 2 bases from J, with 13 bases between. The CDR3 contains 14 residues. Per germline, CDR1 LNHNV and CDR2 YYDKDF (reference sequence). CDR3 DNA sequence: TGTGCCACCAGTCCGTTCCGGGTTCAAGAGACCCAGTACTTC. It encodes CATSPFRVQETQYF.

The chain carries TRBV2 and TRBJ2-7; the match to TRBD2 covers 12 bases. The CDR3 extends over 16 amino acids. Germline assignment: CDR1 SNHLY and CDR2 FYNNEI. Germline trimming cut 5 bases from V and 5 bases from J; bases unmatched to any gene: 10. In DNA form, the CDR3 reads TGTGCCAGCAGTCACCAGCGACTAGCGGGGGCAAACGAGCAGTACTTC. Its protein is CASSHQRLAGANEQYF.

The gene calls are TRBV9 and TRBJ1-2, with TRBD1 matching over 10 bases. This CDR3 is built from 15 residues. The J segment lost 4 bases and the V segment lost 3 bases, leaving 6 bases of the junction unmatched. The V gene's germline CDR1 is SGDLS and CDR2 YYNGEE. CDR3 in DNA: TGTGCCAGCAGCGCGGGGACAGGGGATAGCTATGGCTACACCTTC. Translating gives CASSAGTGDSYGYTF. The full variable domain, with the rest looked up from reference TRBV9 and TRBJ1-2, is DSGVTQTPKHLITATGQRVTLRCSPRSGDLSVYWYQQSLDQGLQFLIQYYNGEERAKGNILERFSAQQFPDLHSELNLSSLELGDSALYFCASSAGTGDSYGYTFGSGTRLTVV.

This rearrangement joins TRBV4-3 to TRBJ1-3, with TRBD1 matching 8 bases. This CDR3 is built from 17 residues. CDR1 LGHNA and CDR2 YSLEER come from the germline V gene. The J segment lost 4 bases and the V segment lost 0 bases, leaving 8 bases of the junction unmatched. Here the CDR3 reads CASSQEQGGAIGNTIYF. CDR3 coding DNA: TGCGCCAGCAGCCAAGAACAGGGGGGCGCGATAGGAAACACCATATATTTT.

This clone occurred a few times. CDR3 protein: CASSATYEQYF. The DNA of the CDR3 is TGTGCCAGCAGCGCTACCTACGAGCAGTACTTC. The chain uses TRBV7-2 and TRBJ2-7; no reliable D call. The germline V gene has CDR1 SGHTA and CDR2 FQGNSA. The CDR3 sequence is 11 residues long. The V gene lost 5 bases and the J gene lost 2 bases, with 4 bases spanning the gap.

J is TRBJ2-5 and V is TRBV7-2; D call uncertain. V lost 2 bases and J lost 5, with 12 bases in between. Germline CDR1 is SGHTA and CDR2 is FQGNSA. This CDR3 contains 14 residues. DNA of the CDR3: TGTGCCAGCAGCTTAATGGCTAGTCTGGAGACCCAGTACTTC. It encodes CASSLMASLETQYF.

This clone was seen more than once but under ten times. The chain links TRBV19 to TRBJ1-2, with D possibly matching TRBD1 (5 bases). Germline V gives CDR1 LNHDA, CDR2 SQIVND (reference sequence). This CDR3 region has 13 residues. The ends were cut back, 5 bases at V and 4 bases at J, with 11 bases in the middle. CDR3 sequence (DNA): TGTGCCAGTAGTCCAGGGTTGGGCTATGGCTACACCTTC. This sequence encodes CASSPGLGYGYTF.

This chain links TRBV6-2 or TRBV6-3 with TRBJ1-5, with a tentative D call TRBD1 (6 bases). Per the germline V gene, CDR1 is MNHEY and CDR2 is SVGEGT. The CDR3 totals 16 residues. The V end lost 0 bases, the J end lost 4 bases, and 13 bases lay between the germline ends. The CDR3 DNA reads TGTGCCAGCAGTTACTCGAGCAGGGGTGATAATCAGCCCCAGCATTTT. It codes for CASSYSSRGDNQPQHF.

The chain joins TRBV29-1 to TRBJ2-5; TRBD2 aligns across 8 bases. This CDR3 contains 16 residues. J was trimmed by 4 bases and V by 6 bases; bases with no gene match: 16. Germline-derived CDR1 and CDR2 are SQVTM and ANQGSEA. The CDR3 loop is CSVPMKRTSFLETQYF. The DNA for the CDR3 is TGCAGCGTCCCTATGAAGAGGACTAGCTTCTTAGAGACCCAGTACTTC.

The rearrangement joins TRBV12-3 or TRBV12-4 to TRBJ1-1, with no clear D. This CDR3 has 12 residues. V dropped 2 bases and J dropped 5 bases, with 6 bases sitting between them. The CDR3 sequence is CASSLFPTEAFF. DNA for the CDR3: TGTGCCAGCAGTTTATTCCCGACTGAAGCTTTCTTT.

The V gene is TRBV30, the J gene TRBJ1-2; D gene ambiguous. This CDR3 is built from 14 residues. Trimming shortened V by 1 base and J by 6 bases, and 15 bases separated the two germline ends. In germline, CDR1 is GTSNPN, CDR2 SVGIG (reference sequence). The CDR3 nucleotides read TGTGCCTGGAGTGGTTTAGGTACCGGGGATGGCTACACCTTC. This translates into CAWSGLGTGDGYTF.